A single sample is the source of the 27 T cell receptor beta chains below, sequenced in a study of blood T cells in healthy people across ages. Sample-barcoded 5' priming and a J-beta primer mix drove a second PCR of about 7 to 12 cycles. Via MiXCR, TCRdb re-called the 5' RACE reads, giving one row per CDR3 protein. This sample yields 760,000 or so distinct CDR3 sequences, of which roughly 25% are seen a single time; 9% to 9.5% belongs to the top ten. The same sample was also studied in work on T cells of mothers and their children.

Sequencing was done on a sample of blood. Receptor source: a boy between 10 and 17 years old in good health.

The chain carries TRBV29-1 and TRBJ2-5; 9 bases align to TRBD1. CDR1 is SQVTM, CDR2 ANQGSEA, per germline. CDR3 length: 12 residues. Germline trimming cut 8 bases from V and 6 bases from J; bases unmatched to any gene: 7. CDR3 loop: CSSRQGVQTQYF. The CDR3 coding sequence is TGCAGCTCCCGACAGGGGGTACAGACCCAGTACTTC.

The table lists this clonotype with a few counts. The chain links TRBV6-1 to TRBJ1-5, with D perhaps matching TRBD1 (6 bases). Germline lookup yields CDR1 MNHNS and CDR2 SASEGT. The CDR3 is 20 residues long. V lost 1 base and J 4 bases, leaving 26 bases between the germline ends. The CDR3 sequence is CASSEGSGGPVPTLNQPQHF. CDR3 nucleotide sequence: TGTGCCAGCAGTGAAGGGTCGGGGGGCCCAGTACCCACCCTTAATCAGCCCCAGCATTTT.

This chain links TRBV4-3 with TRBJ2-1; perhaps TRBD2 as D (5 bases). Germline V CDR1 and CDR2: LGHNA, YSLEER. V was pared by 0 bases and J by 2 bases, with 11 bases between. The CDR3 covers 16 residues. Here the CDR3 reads CASSQEGIGAYNEQFF. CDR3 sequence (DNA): TGCGCCAGCAGCCAAGAGGGTATCGGGGCCTACAATGAGCAGTTCTTC.

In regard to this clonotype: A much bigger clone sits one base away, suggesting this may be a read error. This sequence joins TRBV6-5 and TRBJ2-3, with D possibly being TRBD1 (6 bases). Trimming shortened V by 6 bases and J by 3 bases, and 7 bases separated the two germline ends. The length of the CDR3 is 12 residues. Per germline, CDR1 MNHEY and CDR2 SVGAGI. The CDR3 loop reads CASRTGTDTQYF. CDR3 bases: TGTGCCAGCAGAACAGGGACAGATACGCAGTATTTT.

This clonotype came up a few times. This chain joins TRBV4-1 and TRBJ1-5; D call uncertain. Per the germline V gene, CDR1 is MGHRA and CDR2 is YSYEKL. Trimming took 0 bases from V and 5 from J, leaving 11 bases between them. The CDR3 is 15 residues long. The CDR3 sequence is CASSQDGSFHQPQHF. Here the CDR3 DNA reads TGCGCCAGCAGCCAAGATGGATCGTTCCATCAGCCCCAGCATTTT.

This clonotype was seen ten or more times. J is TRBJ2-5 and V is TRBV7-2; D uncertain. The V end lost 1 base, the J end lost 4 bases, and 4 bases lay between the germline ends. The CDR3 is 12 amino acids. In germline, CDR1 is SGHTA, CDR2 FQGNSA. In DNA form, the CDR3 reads TGTGCCAGCAGCTTAGTTCCAGAGACCCAGTACTTC. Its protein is CASSLVPETQYF.

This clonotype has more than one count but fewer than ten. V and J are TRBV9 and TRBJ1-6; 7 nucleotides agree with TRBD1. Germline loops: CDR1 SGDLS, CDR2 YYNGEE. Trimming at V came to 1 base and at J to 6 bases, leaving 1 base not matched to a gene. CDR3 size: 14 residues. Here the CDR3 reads CASSVHRGNSPLHF. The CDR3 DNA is TGTGCCAGCAGCGTACACAGGGGTAATTCACCCCTCCACTTT.

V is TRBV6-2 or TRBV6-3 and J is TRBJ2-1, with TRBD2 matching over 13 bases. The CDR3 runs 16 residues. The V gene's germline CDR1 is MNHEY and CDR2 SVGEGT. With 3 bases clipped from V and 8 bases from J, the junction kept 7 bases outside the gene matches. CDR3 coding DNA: TGTGCCAGCAGTTATACAAGCGGACTAGCGGGAGATGAGCAGTTCTTC. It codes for CASSYTSGLAGDEQFF.

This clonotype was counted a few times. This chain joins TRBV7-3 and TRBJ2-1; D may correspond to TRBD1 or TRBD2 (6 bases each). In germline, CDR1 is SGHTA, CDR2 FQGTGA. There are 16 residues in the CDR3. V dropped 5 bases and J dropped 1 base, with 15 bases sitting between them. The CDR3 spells CASSQGLGGSYNEQFF. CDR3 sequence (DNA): TGTGCCAGCAGCCAGGGGTTAGGAGGGTCCTACAATGAGCAGTTCTTC.

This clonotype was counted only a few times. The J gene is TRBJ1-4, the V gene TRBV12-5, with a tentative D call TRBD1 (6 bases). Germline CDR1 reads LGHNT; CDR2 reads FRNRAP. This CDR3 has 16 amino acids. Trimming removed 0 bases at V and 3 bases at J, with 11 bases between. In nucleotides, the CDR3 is TGTGCTAGTGGTTTGGTACTAAAGGGGGCTAATGAAAAACTGTTTTTT. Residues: CASGLVLKGANEKLFF.

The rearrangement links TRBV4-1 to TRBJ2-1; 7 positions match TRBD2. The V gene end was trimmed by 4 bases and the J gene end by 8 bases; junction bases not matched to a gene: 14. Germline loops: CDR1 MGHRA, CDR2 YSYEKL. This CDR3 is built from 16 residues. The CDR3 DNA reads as TGCGCCAGCAGCCGCGGGGCAGGGAAAAGCGGGGATGAGCAGTTCTTC. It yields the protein CASSRGAGKSGDEQFF.

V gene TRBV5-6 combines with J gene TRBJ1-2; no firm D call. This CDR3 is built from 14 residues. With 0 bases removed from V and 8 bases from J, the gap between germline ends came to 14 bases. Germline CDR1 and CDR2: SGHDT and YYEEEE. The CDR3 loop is CASSLAVGSMGYTF. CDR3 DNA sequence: TGTGCCAGCAGCTTGGCCGTCGGATCTATGGGCTACACCTTC. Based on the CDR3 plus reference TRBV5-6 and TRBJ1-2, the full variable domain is DAGVTQSPTHLIKTRGQQVTLRCSPKSGHDTVSWYQQALGQGPQFIFQYYEEEERQRGNFPDRFSGHQFPNYSSELNVNALLLGDSALYLCASSLAVGSMGYTFGSGTRLTVV.

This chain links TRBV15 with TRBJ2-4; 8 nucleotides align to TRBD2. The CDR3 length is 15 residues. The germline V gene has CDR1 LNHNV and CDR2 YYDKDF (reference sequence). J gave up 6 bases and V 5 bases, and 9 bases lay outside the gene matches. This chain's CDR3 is CATSSKRELGNIQYF. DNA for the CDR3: TGTGCCACCAGCTCAAAGCGGGAGTTGGGAAACATTCAGTACTTC.

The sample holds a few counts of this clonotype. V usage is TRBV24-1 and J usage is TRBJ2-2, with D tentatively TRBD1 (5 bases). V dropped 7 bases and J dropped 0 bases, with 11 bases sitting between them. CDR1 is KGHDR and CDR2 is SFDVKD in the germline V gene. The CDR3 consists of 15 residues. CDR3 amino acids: CATSSSTANTGELFF. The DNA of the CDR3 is TGTGCCACCAGCTCCTCGACAGCGAACACCGGGGAGCTGTTTTTT.

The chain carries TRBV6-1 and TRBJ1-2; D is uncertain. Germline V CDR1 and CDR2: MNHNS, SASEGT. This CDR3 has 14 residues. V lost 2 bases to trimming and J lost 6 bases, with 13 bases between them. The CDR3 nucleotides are TGTGCCAGCAGTGAATCACAGTTGATGGATGGCTACACCTTC. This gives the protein CASSESQLMDGYTF.

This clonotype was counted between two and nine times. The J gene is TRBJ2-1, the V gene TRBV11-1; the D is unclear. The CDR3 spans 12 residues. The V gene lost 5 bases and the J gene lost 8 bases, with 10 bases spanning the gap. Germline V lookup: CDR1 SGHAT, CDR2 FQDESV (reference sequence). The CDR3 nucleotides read TGTGCCAGCAGCCATAGCTTGGATGAGCAGTTCTTC. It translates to CASSHSLDEQFF.

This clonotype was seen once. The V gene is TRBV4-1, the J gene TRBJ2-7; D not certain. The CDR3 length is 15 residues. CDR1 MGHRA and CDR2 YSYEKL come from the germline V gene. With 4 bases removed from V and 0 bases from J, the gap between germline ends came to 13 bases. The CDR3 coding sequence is TGCGCCAGCAGCCCTGAGGACGTGAGCTCCTACGAGCAGTACTTC. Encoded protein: CASSPEDVSSYEQYF.

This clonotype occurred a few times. This CDR3 reads CSVELEDLYQETQYF. DNA for the CDR3: TGCAGCGTTGAATTGGAGGACTTGTACCAAGAGACCCAGTACTTC. The chain recombines TRBV29-1 with TRBJ2-5, with a weak D call TRBD2 (5 bases). Trimming removed 2 bases at V and 0 bases at J, with 13 bases between. This CDR3 is built from 15 residues. Germline V gene sequence: CDR1 SQVTM, CDR2 ANQGSEA.

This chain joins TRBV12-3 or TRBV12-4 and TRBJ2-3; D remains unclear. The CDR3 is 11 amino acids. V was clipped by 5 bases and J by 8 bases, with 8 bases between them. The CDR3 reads CASSPSFTQYF. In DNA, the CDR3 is TGTGCCAGCAGTCCTTCTTTTACGCAGTATTTT.

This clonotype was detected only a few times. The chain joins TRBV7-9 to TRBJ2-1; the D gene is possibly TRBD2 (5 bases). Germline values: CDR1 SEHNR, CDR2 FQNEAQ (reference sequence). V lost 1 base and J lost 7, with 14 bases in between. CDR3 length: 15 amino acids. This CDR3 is CASSLEGDPRNEQFF. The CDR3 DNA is TGTGCCAGCAGCTTAGAGGGAGACCCCCGGAATGAGCAGTTCTTC.

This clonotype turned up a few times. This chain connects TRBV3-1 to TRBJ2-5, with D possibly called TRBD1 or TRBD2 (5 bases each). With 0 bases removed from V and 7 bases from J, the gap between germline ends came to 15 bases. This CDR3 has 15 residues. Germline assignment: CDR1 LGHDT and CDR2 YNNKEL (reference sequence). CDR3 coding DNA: TGTGCCAGCAGCCAAGATCGGCCGGGACGGTCGACCCAGTACTTC. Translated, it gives CASSQDRPGRSTQYF.

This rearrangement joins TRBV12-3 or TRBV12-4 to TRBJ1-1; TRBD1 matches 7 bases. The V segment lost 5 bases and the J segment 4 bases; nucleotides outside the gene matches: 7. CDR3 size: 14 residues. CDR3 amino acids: CASSGDPGGTEAFF. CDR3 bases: TGTGCCAGCAGTGGGGATCCAGGGGGCACTGAAGCTTTCTTT.

The CDR3 coding sequence is TGCAGCGTTGTTGGGCAGGGGTCCGGTGATGAGCAGTTCTTC. Translation: CSVVGQGSGDEQFF. The chain joins TRBV29-1 to TRBJ2-1; TRBD1 might be the D (6 bases). This CDR3 has 14 amino acids. V was trimmed by 4 bases and J by 8 bases, leaving 18 bases between them. Germline values: CDR1 SQVTM, CDR2 ANQGSEA.

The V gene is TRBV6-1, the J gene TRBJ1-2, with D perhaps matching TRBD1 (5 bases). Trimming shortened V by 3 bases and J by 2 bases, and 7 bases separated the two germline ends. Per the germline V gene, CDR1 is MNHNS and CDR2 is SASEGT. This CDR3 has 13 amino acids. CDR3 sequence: CASSETVNYGYTF. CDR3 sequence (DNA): TGTGCCAGCAGTGAGACAGTCAACTATGGCTACACCTTC.

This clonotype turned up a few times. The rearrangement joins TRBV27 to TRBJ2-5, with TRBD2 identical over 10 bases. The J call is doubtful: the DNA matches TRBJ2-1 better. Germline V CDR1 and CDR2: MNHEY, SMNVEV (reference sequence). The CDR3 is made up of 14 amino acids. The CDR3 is CASRGLAEYNEQFF. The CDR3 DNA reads TGTGCCAGCCGAGGACTAGCGGAATACAATGAGCAGTTCTTC.

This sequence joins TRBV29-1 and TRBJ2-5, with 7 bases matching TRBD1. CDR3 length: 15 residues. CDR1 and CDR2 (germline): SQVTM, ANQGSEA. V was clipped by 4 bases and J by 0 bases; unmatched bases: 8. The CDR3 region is CSVVKGQIYQETQYF. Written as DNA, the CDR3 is TGCAGCGTTGTGAAGGGACAGATTTACCAAGAGACCCAGTACTTC. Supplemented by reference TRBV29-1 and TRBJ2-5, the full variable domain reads SAVISQKPSRDICQRGTSLTIQCQVDSQVTMMFWYRQQPGQSLTLIATANQGSEATYESGFVIDKFPISRPNLTFSTLTVSNMSPEDSSIYLCSVVKGQIYQETQYFGPGTRLLVL.

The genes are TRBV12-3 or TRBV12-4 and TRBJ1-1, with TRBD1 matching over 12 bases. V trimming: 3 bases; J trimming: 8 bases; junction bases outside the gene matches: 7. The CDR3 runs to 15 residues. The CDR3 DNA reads TGTGCCAGCAGTTTTCGGGGACAGGGGGCTTTAGAAGCTTTCTTT. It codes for CASSFRGQGALEAFF.